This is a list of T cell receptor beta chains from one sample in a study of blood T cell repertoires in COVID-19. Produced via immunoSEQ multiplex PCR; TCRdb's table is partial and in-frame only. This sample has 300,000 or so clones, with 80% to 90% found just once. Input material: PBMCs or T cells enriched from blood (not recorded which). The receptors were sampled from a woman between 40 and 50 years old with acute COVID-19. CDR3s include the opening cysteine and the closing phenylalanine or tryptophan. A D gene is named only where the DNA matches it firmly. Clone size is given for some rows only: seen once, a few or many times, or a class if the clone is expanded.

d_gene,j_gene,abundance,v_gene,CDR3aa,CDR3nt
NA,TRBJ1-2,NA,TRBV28,CASSTRRQFNYGYTF,TGTGCCAGCAGTACCCGCCGACAGTTTAACTATGGCTACACCTTC
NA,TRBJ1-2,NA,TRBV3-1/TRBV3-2,CASSQAGIHKDF,TGTGCCAGCAGCCAAGCCGGGATACATAAGGACTTC
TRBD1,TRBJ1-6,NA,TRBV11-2,CASSWTGVGSPLHF,TGTGCCAGCAGCTGGACAGGGGTAGGTTCACCCCTCCACTTT
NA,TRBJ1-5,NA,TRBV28,CASRPEASFLGQPQHF,TGTGCCAGCAGACCGGAGGCCTCTTTTCTCGGTCAGCCCCAGCATTTT
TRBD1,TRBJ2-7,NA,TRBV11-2,CASSLGDSLSYEQYF,TGTGCCAGCAGCTTAGGGGACAGTCTTTCCTACGAGCAGTACTTC
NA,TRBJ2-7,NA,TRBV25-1,CATEGRGWEQYF,TGTGCCACCGAGGGTAGGGGGTGGGAGCAGTACTTC
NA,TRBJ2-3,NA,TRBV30,CAWRKQGRNPPATTDTQYF,TGTGCCTGGAGAAAACAGGGACGGAACCCTCCGGCGACCACAGATACGCAGTATTTT
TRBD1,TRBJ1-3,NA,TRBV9,CASSYTGVQDTIYF,TGTGCCAGCAGCTATACAGGGGTACAAGACACCATATATTTT
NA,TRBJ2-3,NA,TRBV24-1,CATSDLNPGDTQYF,TGTGCCACCAGTGATTTAAATCCGGGAGATACGCAGTATTTT
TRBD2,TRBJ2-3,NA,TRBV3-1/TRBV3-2,CASTHGVRGSADTQYF,TGTGCCAGCACCCACGGGGTCCGCGGGAGCGCAGATACGCAGTATTTT
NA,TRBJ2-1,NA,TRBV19,CASSPRLRSYNEQFF,TGTGCCAGTAGTCCCAGACTACGCTCCTACAATGAGCAGTTCTTC
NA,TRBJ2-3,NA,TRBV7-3,CASNLQHRSSVKEDTQYF,TGTGCCAGCAATCTCCAACATCGTTCTAGCGTTAAAGAAGATACGCAGTATTTT
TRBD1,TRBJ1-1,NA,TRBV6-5,CASSYSKRGRSSEAFF,TGTGCCAGCAGTTACTCGAAGAGGGGGCGAAGTTCCGAAGCTTTCTTT
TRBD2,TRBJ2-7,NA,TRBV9,CASSAGLASYEQYF,TGTGCCAGCAGCGCGGGACTAGCGAGCTACGAGCAGTACTTC
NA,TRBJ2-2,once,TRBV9,CASSPSRGNTGELFF,TGTGCCAGCAGCCCCTCTAGGGGAAACACCGGGGAGCTGTTTTTT
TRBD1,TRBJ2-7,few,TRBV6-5,CASSAPGQGYYEQYF,TGTGCCAGCAGCGCGCCGGGACAGGGGTACTACGAGCAGTACTTC
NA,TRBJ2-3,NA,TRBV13,CASSPGAGTRLSTDTQYF,TGTGCCAGCAGCCCAGGGGCAGGCACTAGACTCAGCACAGATACGCAGTATTTT
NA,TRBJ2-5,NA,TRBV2,CASSLGGVETQYF,TGTGCCAGCAGCTTGGGCGGGGTGGAGACCCAGTACTTC
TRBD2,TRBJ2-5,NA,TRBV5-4,CASSPTSDQETQYF,TGTGCCAGCAGCCCCACTAGCGACCAAGAGACCCAGTACTTC
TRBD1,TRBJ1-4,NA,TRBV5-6,CASSPGQTTNEKLFF,TGTGCCAGCAGCCCGGGACAGACAACTAATGAAAAACTGTTTTTT
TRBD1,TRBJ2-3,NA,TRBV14,CASSQGTGTDTQYF,TGTGCCAGCAGCCAAGGGACAGGGACAGATACGCAGTATTTT
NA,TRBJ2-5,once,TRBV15,CATSTSLRTVQETQYF,TGTGCCACCAGCACGTCACTGAGGACAGTCCAAGAGACCCAGTACTTC
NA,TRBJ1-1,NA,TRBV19,CASSDPQGLYKTFF,TGTGCCAGTAGCGATCCCCAGGGACTCTACAAAACTTTCTTT
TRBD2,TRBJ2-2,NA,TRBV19,CASSSPGGTGELFF,TGTGCCAGTAGTAGTCCCGGGGGGACCGGGGAGCTGTTTTTT
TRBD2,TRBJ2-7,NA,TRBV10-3,CAISQREGSYEQYF,TGTGCCATCAGCCAGCGGGAGGGGTCCTACGAGCAGTACTTC
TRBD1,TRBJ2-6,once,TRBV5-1,CASSPRDSGFSGANVLTF,TGCGCCAGCAGCCCCCGGGACAGCGGATTCTCTGGGGCCAACGTCCTGACTTTC
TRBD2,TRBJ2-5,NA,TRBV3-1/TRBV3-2,CASSQDPLTAGLKTQYF,TGTGCCAGCAGCCAAGATCCCCTCACAGCGGGATTGAAGACCCAGTACTTC
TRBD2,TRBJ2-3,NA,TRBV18,CASSPSGGRMNTQYF,TGTGCCAGCTCACCAAGCGGGGGGCGTATGAATACGCAGTATTTT
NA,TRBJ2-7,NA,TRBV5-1,CASSLGRPADEQYF,TGCGCCAGCAGCTTGGGACGGCCCGCGGACGAGCAGTACTTC
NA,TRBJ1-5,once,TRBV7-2,CASSLMRGSNQPQHF,TGTGCCAGCAGCTTAATGCGGGGGAGCAATCAGCCCCAGCATTTT
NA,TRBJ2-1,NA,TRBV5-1,CASSSGQILNNEQFF,TGCGCCAGCAGCTCAGGGCAGATTCTAAACAATGAGCAGTTCTTC
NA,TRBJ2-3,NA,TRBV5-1,CASSSTRSTDTQYF,TGCGCCAGCAGCAGTACACGAAGCACAGATACGCAGTATTTT
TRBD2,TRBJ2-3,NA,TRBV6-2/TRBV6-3,CASSYVLAGGGTDTQYF,TGTGCCAGCAGTTACGTCCTAGCGGGAGGTGGTACAGATACGCAGTATTTT
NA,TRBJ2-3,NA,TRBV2,CASSEGLVSDTQYF,TGTGCCAGCAGTGAAGGACTAGTATCAGATACGCAGTATTTT
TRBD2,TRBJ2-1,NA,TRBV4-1,CASSQGGLAGGYNEQFF,TGCGCCAGCAGCCAAGGAGGGCTAGCGGGGGGGTACAATGAGCAGTTCTTC